The 10 T cell receptor beta chains given below trace back to one sample, sequenced in a study of identical twins. TCRdb re-called the 5' RACE reads with MiXCR, one entry per CDR3 protein. The sample has some 710,000 distinct CDR3 sequences, 6.1% seen once; the top ten hold around 1.9%. Input material: naive T cells sorted from blood. The receptor set was obtained from a man aged 18 to 30 in good health.

CDR3 protein: CASSPPGGSGETQYF. For the CDR3, the DNA is TGTGCCAGCAGCCCCCCTGGGGGGAGTGGAGAGACCCAGTACTTC. This rearrangement joins TRBV11-2 to TRBJ2-5, with D maybe TRBD2 (6 bases). The germline V gene has CDR1 SGHAT and CDR2 FQNNGV. V lost 5 bases and J 4 bases, leaving 17 bases between the germline ends. The CDR3 consists of 15 residues.

This clonotype was picked up many times. The chain uses TRBV28 and TRBJ1-3; D gene uncertain. The V and J ends lost 2 bases and 0 bases respectively, with 14 bases between them. The CDR3 totals 17 residues. Germline CDR1 reads MDHEN; CDR2 reads SYDVKM. DNA for the CDR3: TGTGCCAGCAGTTTAAGCGGTGCGTTCTACTCTGGAAACACCATATATTTT. Encoded protein: CASSLSGAFYSGNTIYF.

In this sample, this clonotype turned up many times. The chain combines TRBV5-1 with TRBJ2-5, with 8 bases identical to TRBD2. The CDR3 has 15 residues. V lost 0 bases to trimming and J lost 1 base; unmatched junction nucleotides: 2. CDR1 is SGHRS and CDR2 is YFSETQ in the germline V gene. The CDR3 DNA is TGCGCCAGCAGCTTGGTGCTAGCGGGCCAAGAGACCCAGTACTTC. Its translation: CASSLVLAGQETQYF.

The sample holds a few counts of this clonotype. The chain is built from TRBV2 and TRBJ2-5; D is undetermined. CDR3 length: 14 residues. Germline V gene data show CDR1 as SNHLY and CDR2 as FYNNEI. The ends were cut back, 6 bases at V and 3 bases at J, with 14 bases in the middle. CDR3 region: CASRIRPYEETQYF. The CDR3, as DNA: TGTGCCAGCAGGATTCGACCTTATGAAGAGACCCAGTACTTC.

The V gene is TRBV12-3 or TRBV12-4, the J gene TRBJ2-1; maybe TRBD2 (6 bases). Trimming cost V 3 bases and J 6 bases, with 24 bases left between them. The CDR3 contains 18 residues. CDR3 bases: TGTGCCAGCAGTTTTCGGGCGGGACTCACCGTCTCGGTCAATGAGCAGTTCTTC. It translates to CASSFRAGLTVSVNEQFF.

This sequence joins TRBV7-3 and TRBJ2-2; the D call may be TRBD1 or TRBD2 (5 bases each). The CDR3 length is 16 residues. The germline V gene has CDR1 SGHTA and CDR2 FQGTGA. V was clipped by 6 bases and J by 1 base, with 15 bases between them. The CDR3 nucleotides are TGTGCCAGCAGTCCAGGGTGGGGGAGGAACACCGGGGAGCTGTTTTTT. Translating it yields CASSPGWGRNTGELFF.

This clonotype was detected many times. The chain uses TRBV12-3 or TRBV12-4 and TRBJ2-7; TRBD2 agrees at 10 bases. This CDR3 region has 14 residues. V lost 4 bases, J lost 3 bases, and 3 bases stayed unmatched. The CDR3 bases are TGTGCCAGCAGTTCCCGGACTAGCGGCTACGAGCAGTACTTC. Translating it yields CASSSRTSGYEQYF.

This clonotype was counted many times. The CDR3 DNA sequence: TGCAGCGTTGAAGGGGATCTAGCACCAGAGACCCAGTACTTC. Protein product: CSVEGDLAPETQYF. This sequence joins TRBV29-1 and TRBJ2-5, with a weak D call TRBD2 (5 bases). The V gene's germline CDR1 is SQVTM and CDR2 ANQGSEA. The CDR3 sequence is 14 residues long. V dropped 1 base and J dropped 4 bases, with 13 bases sitting between them.

This clonotype was seen at least ten times. The chain has TRBV29-1 and TRBJ2-1; D perhaps matches TRBD1 (5 bases). The CDR3 length is 11 residues. V shed 8 bases and J shed 9 bases, with 14 bases lying between them. Germline-derived CDR1 and CDR2 are SQVTM and ANQGSEA. The CDR3: CSSIVQGEQFF. The CDR3 nucleotides are TGCAGCTCCATTGTCCAGGGTGAGCAGTTCTTC.

This clonotype has a count of ten or more. V usage is TRBV7-9 and J usage is TRBJ2-1; D not resolved. The CDR3 covers 15 residues. V lost 1 base to trimming and J lost 4 bases, with 11 bases between them. CDR1 SEHNR and CDR2 FQNEAQ come from the germline V gene (reference sequence). CDR3 sequence: CASSLVPGEYNEQFF. The CDR3 nucleotides are TGTGCCAGCAGCTTAGTTCCAGGAGAGTACAATGAGCAGTTCTTC. The full variable domain, completed using reference TRBV7-9 and TRBJ2-1, is DTGVSQNPRHKITKRGQNVTFRCDPISEHNRLYWYRQTLGQGPEFLTYFQNEAQLEKSRLLSDRFSAERPKGSFSTLEIQRTEQGDSAMYLCASSLVPGEYNEQFFGPGTRLTVL.